This T cell receptor beta chain was profiled in a study of human T cells and chemical hapten exposure. As originally analysed: A per-sample median of roughly 96,000 TCRs was observed, with a range of about 20,000 to 690,600. TCRdb used MiXCR to reprocess the RACE reads, holding one entry per CDR3 protein. What appears here as the V and J calls and clone size reflects TCRdb's work, not the paper's. This table holds under 200,000 distinct CDR3 sequences, 30% found once. The time point denotes: pre-sensitization, week 0. Treatment defined: therapeutic diphenylcyclopropenone sensitization with weekly scalp DPC. Venepuncture was done earlier than the placement of each patch test. Non-pregnant alopecia patients aged 18 to 70, suitable for DPC therapy. The V gene end was trimmed by 5 bases and the J gene end by 6 bases; junction bases not matched to a gene: 11. CDR1 is DFQATT, CDR2 SNEGSKA, per germline (reference sequence). This CDR3 contains 15 residues.

This sequence originates from a woman aged 25 to 45 with alopecia areata. Some clones in this sample may be carry-over from other donors' samples. The rearrangement joins TRBV20-1 to TRBJ2-2; TRBD2 aligns across 8 bases. The material was whole blood, obtained in connection with sensitization to the hapten diphenylcyclopropenone (DPC). CDR3 region: CSAPRGGRWAGELFF. The CDR3 DNA reads as TGCAGTGCTCCCAGGGGCGGGAGGTGGGCCGGGGAGCTGTTTTTT.